Described below is a single TCR beta chain sequence and its context. This sample was taken from a study of blood T cell repertoires in COVID-19. Whole-study context: The study drew acute and convalescent COVID-19 samples from the United States, Italy and Spain. Nucleic acid was either cDNA or gDNA, and it came from T cells, B-cell-depleted T cells, or PBMCs.

This CDR3 spans 16 amino acids. Germline CDR1 and CDR2: MDHEN and SYDVKM. The V and J ends lost 5 bases and 4 bases respectively, with 17 bases between them. Methods used by the authors: Amplification of reference gene primers provided the estimated nucleated cell counts. The protocol was immunoSEQ multiplex PCR, while the TCRdb copy is restricted to in-frame clones and leaves out a portion. V, J and clone size are taken as reported in that table, and D and trimming were inferred from the DNA itself. Of around 81,000 clones listed, approximately 91% are singletons. The origin of this receptor is a man in his 70s with acute or convalescent COVID-19. This chain uses TRBV28 with TRBJ1-4, with D tentatively TRBD1 (5 bases). The sequenced material came from peripheral blood. The CDR3 protein is CASSPPSAGGNEKLFF. The DNA of the CDR3 is TGTGCCAGCAGTCCCCCCTCGGCCGGGGGTAATGAAAAACTGTTTTTT.